Listed below are T cell receptor beta chains from one sample, sequenced in a study of post-analysis software for immune sequencing data. Using its own MiXCR run on the PCR reads, TCRdb lists one record per CDR3 protein. The repertoire holds approximately 570,000 distinct CDR3 sequences, with roughly two fifths as singletons. The sample taken for sequencing was blood. The receptors originated from a girl between 5 and 17 years old with multiple sclerosis. CDR3s include the opening cysteine and the closing phenylalanine or tryptophan. The order of the fields is clone size, V gene, D gene, J gene, CDR3 protein, CDR3 DNA. The D gene is left open where the match is weak. Where a row states a size, it is once, few, many or the class of an expanded clone; other rows omit it.

>few|TRBV5-1|NA|TRBJ2-5
CASSLAGVAEETQYF
TGCGCCAGCAGCTTGGCCGGGGTAGCGGAAGAGACCCAGTACTTC
>NA|TRBV5-5|TRBD1|TRBJ2-7
CASSRQGQGIYEQYF
TGTGCCAGCAGCAGGCAGGGACAGGGGATATACGAGCAGTACTTC
>few|TRBV6-1|NA|TRBJ1-2
CASSGGSNYGYTF
TGTGCCAGCAGTGGCGGCAGTAACTATGGCTACACCTTC
>NA|TRBV3-1|NA|TRBJ1-2
CASSLATPNYGYTF
TGTGCCAGCAGCCTCGCCACACCTAACTATGGCTACACCTTC
>few|TRBV3-1|NA|TRBJ2-7
CASSQEPDSYEQYF
TGTGCCAGCAGCCAAGAACCCGACAGCTACGAGCAGTACTTC
>NA|TRBV29-1|TRBD1|TRBJ1-1
CSVSDRGRDTEAFF
TGCAGCGTATCGGACAGGGGCCGGGACACTGAAGCTTTCTTT
>few|TRBV7-9|TRBD2|TRBJ2-1
CASSISGANSSYNEQFF
TGTGCCAGCAGCATTAGCGGGGCTAACAGCTCCTACAATGAGCAGTTCTTC
>once|TRBV10-2|TRBD1|TRBJ1-5
CATLGQGHQPQHF
TGCGCCACCCTGGGACAGGGGCACCAGCCCCAGCATTTT
>NA|TRBV13|NA|TRBJ1-1
CASSMTVNTEAFF
TGTGCCAGCAGCATGACAGTGAACACTGAAGCTTTCTTT
>NA|TRBV7-9|NA|TRBJ2-7
CASSSRQATYEQYF
TGTGCCAGCAGCTCCCGACAGGCCACCTACGAGCAGTACTTC
>NA|TRBV7-9|NA|TRBJ2-7
CASSLAAANEQYF
TGTGCCAGCAGCTTAGCGGCGGCGAACGAGCAGTACTTC
>NA|TRBV4-1|NA|TRBJ2-7
CASSQDPGEREQYF
TGCGCCAGCAGCCAAGATCCGGGGGAACGCGAGCAGTACTTC
>few|TRBV20-1|NA|TRBJ2-1
CSARGTGAHYNEQFF
TGCAGTGCTAGAGGGACGGGGGCTCACTACAATGAGCAGTTCTTC
>NA|TRBV7-7|TRBD2|TRBJ2-7
CASSLGVAGNSYNEQYF
TGTGCCAGCAGCTTGGGGGTAGCGGGAAACTCCTACAATGAGCAGTACTTC
>few|TRBV20-1|TRBD1|TRBJ1-5
CSAKGGGTDQPQHF
TGCAGTGCCAAGGGAGGAGGGACAGATCAGCCCCAGCATTTT
>NA|TRBV15|NA|TRBJ1-5
CATRAGVDGNRPQHF
TGTGCCACCAGGGCAGGGGTGGATGGCAATCGGCCCCAGCATTTT
>NA|TRBV2|NA|TRBJ2-2
CASRPGSSTGELFF
TGTGCCAGCAGACCCGGAAGCTCCACCGGGGAGCTGTTTTTT
>few|TRBV20-1|TRBD2|TRBJ2-1
CSARQASGRNEQFF
TGCAGTGCTCGCCAGGCTAGCGGGAGGAATGAGCAGTTCTTC
>NA|TRBV5-1|NA|TRBJ2-5
CASSFEGGGETQYF
TGCGCCAGCAGCTTCGAAGGGGGAGGAGAGACCCAGTACTTC
>few|TRBV5-6|TRBD2|TRBJ2-5
CASSSGLAGRETQYF
TGTGCCAGCAGCTCTGGATTAGCGGGGAGAGAGACCCAGTACTTC
>few|TRBV12-3/TRBV12-4|NA|TRBJ2-1
CASSFEGHEQFF
TGTGCCAGCAGTTTTGAGGGTCATGAGCAGTTCTTC
>NA|TRBV12-3/TRBV12-4|NA|TRBJ2-3
CASSLELVTTDTQYF
TGTGCCAGCAGTTTAGAGCTAGTGACCACAGATACGCAGTATTTT
>NA|TRBV20-1|TRBD2|TRBJ2-1
CSAGLLAGGYNEQFF
TGCAGTGCTGGACTACTAGCGGGGGGGTACAATGAGCAGTTCTTC
>NA|TRBV27|NA|TRBJ2-1
CASSTSRGANEQFF
TGTGCCAGCAGTACTTCCCGGGGGGCGAATGAGCAGTTCTTC
>NA|TRBV20-1|NA|TRBJ2-7
CSTRGHYEQYF
TGCAGTACACGAGGACATTACGAGCAGTACTTC
>few|TRBV20-1|TRBD2|TRBJ2-5
CSASRTSHQETQYF
TGCAGTGCTAGTAGGACTAGCCATCAAGAGACCCAGTACTTC
>NA|TRBV2|NA|TRBJ2-3
CASSVSSLSTDTQYF
TGTGCCAGCAGTGTGAGTTCTCTTTCCACAGATACGCAGTATTTT
>few|TRBV5-1|NA|TRBJ2-1
CASPLAENEQFF
TGCGCCAGCCCTTTAGCAGAGAATGAGCAGTTCTTC
>few|TRBV9|NA|TRBJ2-1
CASSPYGTGSQSYNEQFF
TGTGCCAGCAGCCCCTACGGTACAGGGTCGCAATCCTACAATGAGCAGTTCTTC
>NA|TRBV5-1|NA|TRBJ2-1
CASSLETSSYNEQFF
TGCGCCAGCAGCTTGGAGACGAGCTCCTACAATGAGCAGTTCTTC
>few|TRBV24-1|NA|TRBJ2-7
CATSGGLSYEQYF
TGTGCCACCAGTGGAGGATTGTCCTACGAGCAGTACTTC
>few|TRBV12-3/TRBV12-4|NA|TRBJ2-7
CASSSGSRFQYF
TGTGCCAGCAGTTCCGGGAGTCGTTTCCAGTACTTC
>few|TRBV11-3|TRBD1|TRBJ2-3
CASSPYQTGSNTQYF
TGTGCCAGCAGCCCCTACCAGACAGGGTCGAATACGCAGTATTTT
>NA|TRBV12-3/TRBV12-4|NA|TRBJ2-7
CASSPQKQGTYEQYF
TGTGCCAGCAGCCCCCAGAAACAGGGAACCTACGAGCAGTACTTC
>few|TRBV6-5|NA|TRBJ2-7
CASSYGKGGEQYF
TGTGCCAGCAGTTACGGCAAGGGGGGCGAGCAGTACTTC
>few|TRBV5-1|NA|TRBJ2-7
CASSWGTVSYEQYF
TGCGCCAGCAGCTGGGGGACGGTCTCCTACGAGCAGTACTTC
>NA|TRBV20-1|TRBD1|TRBJ2-7
CSARDDRGGAYEQYF
TGCAGTGCTAGAGATGACAGGGGGGGTGCCTACGAGCAGTACTTC
>NA|TRBV20-1|NA|TRBJ2-7
CSASRPPGYEQYF
TGCAGTGCTAGTCGGCCGCCAGGCTACGAGCAGTACTTC
>NA|TRBV5-6|TRBD1|TRBJ2-1
CASSFGQGPGEQFF
TGTGCCAGCAGCTTCGGACAGGGCCCAGGGGAGCAGTTCTTC
>NA|TRBV7-8|NA|TRBJ1-2
CASSLMAGILGGYTF
TGTGCCAGCAGCTTAATGGCAGGGATCCTTGGGGGCTACACCTTC
>NA|TRBV29-1|TRBD1|TRBJ2-1
CSVAAYPQQGATYNEQFF
TGCAGCGTTGCGGCCTACCCGCAGCAGGGGGCTACATACAATGAGCAGTTCTTC
>once|TRBV28|NA|TRBJ2-1
CARSPAGRRDEQFF
TGTGCCCGGTCGCCGGCAGGGAGAAGAGATGAGCAGTTCTTC
>few|TRBV10-3|TRBD1|TRBJ1-2
CAISESSLRGQDGYTF
TGTGCCATCAGTGAGTCATCATTAAGGGGGCAGGATGGCTACACCTTC
>NA|TRBV9|TRBD2|TRBJ2-1
CASSAGLASYNEQFF
TGTGCCAGCAGCGCGGGACTAGCGTCCTACAATGAGCAGTTCTTC
>few|TRBV20-1|NA|TRBJ2-7
CSASMDGNSYEQYF
TGCAGTGCGTCCATGGACGGAAACTCCTACGAGCAGTACTTC
>NA|TRBV11-2|NA|TRBJ1-6
CASSLRARASYNSPLHF
TGTGCCAGCAGCTTAAGAGCACGGGCATCCTATAATTCACCCCTCCACTTT
>NA|TRBV12-3/TRBV12-4|NA|TRBJ2-7
CASSFGGDEQYF
TGTGCCAGCAGTTTCGGGGGCGACGAGCAGTACTTC
>NA|TRBV20-1|NA|TRBJ2-3
CSARPTPGADTQYF
TGCAGTGCTAGACCTACCCCGGGGGCAGATACGCAGTATTTT
>NA|TRBV20-1|TRBD2|TRBJ2-7
CSARDNVGLAGGTYEQYF
TGCAGTGCTAGAGATAATGTCGGACTAGCGGGGGGGACCTACGAGCAGTACTTC
>NA|TRBV7-8|TRBD2|TRBJ2-5
CASSPHGTIQETQYF
TGTGCCAGCAGCCCCCATGGGACTATCCAAGAGACCCAGTACTTC
>few|TRBV6-6|NA|TRBJ1-1
CASREVNTEAFF
TGTGCCAGCAGGGAGGTGAACACTGAAGCTTTCTTT
>NA|TRBV11-2|TRBD1|TRBJ2-1
CASTSSGGNEQFF
TGTGCCAGCACCTCCTCAGGGGGCAATGAGCAGTTCTTC
>NA|TRBV5-6|NA|TRBJ2-3
CASSKDSLDTQYF
TGTGCCAGCAGCAAGGACAGTTTAGATACGCAGTATTTT
>few|TRBV7-2|NA|TRBJ2-1
CASSISVANEQFF
TGTGCCAGCAGTATCAGCGTGGCCAATGAGCAGTTCTTC
>few|TRBV6-5|TRBD1|TRBJ2-7
CASRLTGTGGYEQYF
TGTGCCAGCAGGCTAACCGGGACAGGGGGCTACGAGCAGTACTTC
>many|TRBV6-5|NA|TRBJ2-5
CASNPGRTQETQYF
TGTGCCAGCAATCCAGGGAGAACCCAAGAGACCCAGTACTTC
>NA|TRBV20-1|TRBD1|TRBJ2-5
CSAGQDRVATQYF
TGCAGTGCTGGTCAAGACAGGGTAGCGACCCAGTACTTC